Below, 14 T cell receptor beta chains from the same sample are listed, as sequenced in a study of T cell repertoires in cytomegalovirus infection. Each CDR3 protein is one row after TCRdb ran MiXCR on the reads. The repertoire consists of under 850,000 distinct CDR3 sequences, with 35% to 45% occurring once and the leading ten covering around 2.8%. Sequenced sample: PBMCs. The source is a human donor in good health (CMV status not recorded). Some clones in this sample may be carry-over from other donors' samples.

With respect to this clonotype: A clone one base away is much larger, so this may be a read error. The chain links TRBV7-2 to TRBJ2-2; 13 bases are a match to TRBD2. The germline V gene has CDR1 SGHTA and CDR2 FQGNSA. CDR3 size: 16 residues. After removal of 3 bases from V and 3 bases from J, the junction contained 1 base not matched to a gene. CDR3 sequence reads: CASSLTSGRYTGELFF. The CDR3, as DNA: TGTGCCAGCAGCTTGACTAGCGGGAGGTACACCGGGGAGCTGTTTTTT.

This clonotype has just a few counts. The genes are TRBV4-1 and TRBJ2-7, with 12 bases fitting TRBD1. CDR1 and CDR2 from the germline V gene are MGHRA and YSYEKL. The length of the CDR3 is 16 residues. V shed 1 base and J 4 bases; nucleotides not matched to a gene: 5. CDR3 loop: CASSQVPGQGAYEQYF. In DNA form, the CDR3 reads TGCGCCAGCAGCCAAGTGCCGGGACAGGGGGCTTACGAGCAGTACTTC.

The chain joins TRBV6-1 to TRBJ2-5; D possibly corresponds to TRBD1 (5 bases). Trimming removed 3 bases from V and 2 bases from J, with 13 bases in between. Germline CDR1 reads MNHNS; CDR2 reads SASEGT. The CDR3 has 15 residues. The DNA for the CDR3 is TGTGCCAGCAGTGACTTAGGGGCTCCGCAAGAGACCCAGTACTTC. Protein sequence: CASSDLGAPQETQYF.

This clonotype came up a few times. In DNA, the CDR3 is TGTGCCAGCACTGCCACTGAAGCTTTCTTT. Protein: CASTATEAFF. The chain uses TRBV6-6 and TRBJ1-1; D not certain. This CDR3 is built from 10 residues. The V end was cut by 7 bases, the J end by 4 bases, with 4 bases between. Germline loops: CDR1 MNHNY, CDR2 SVGAGI (reference sequence).

To note about this clonotype: The germline gene is not matched at one end of the junction; a read error may be the cause. The V call is TRBV15, the J call TRBJ2-7, with D hard to call. Germline values: CDR1 LNHNV, CDR2 YYDKDF (reference sequence). This CDR3 contains 15 residues. The CDR3 spells CATIRDLSIRYEQYF. In DNA form, the CDR3 reads TGTGCCACCATCAGAGATTTGTCGATCCGGTACGAGCAGTACTTC.

V gene TRBV19 combines with J gene TRBJ2-6; D ambiguous. CDR1 LNHDA and CDR2 SQIVND come from the germline V gene (reference sequence). V was trimmed by 7 bases and J by 4 bases, leaving 5 bases between them. This CDR3 comprises 12 residues. The CDR3: CASTTGANVLTF. CDR3 sequence (DNA): TGTGCCAGTACCACCGGGGCCAACGTCCTGACTTTC.

On this clonotype: Since a much larger clone is just one base distant, this may be a read error. The conserved closing phenylalanine or tryptophan is absent in this CDR3, likely reflecting a read error. The chain is built from TRBV4-1 and TRBJ1-2, with D perhaps TRBD1 (5 bases). The CDR3 is 19 amino acids. The germline V and J ends were trimmed by 3 bases and 5 bases, with 28 bases remaining between them. Per the germline V gene, CDR1 is MGHRA and CDR2 is YSYEKL. CDR3 bases: TGCGCCAGCAGCCAGGAAACCCTGGCGGTTCGTAGGGGAACATATGGCTACACCTTA. It translates to CASSQETLAVRRGTYGYTL.

V and J are TRBV5-1 and TRBJ2-1, with TRBD2 identical over 9 bases. CDR3 length equals 15 residues. CDR1 and CDR2 (germline): SGHRS, YFSETQ. V shed 5 bases and J 2 bases; nucleotides not matched to a gene: 5. The CDR3 loop reads CASSRLAETYNEQFF. In DNA, the CDR3 is TGCGCCAGCAGTCGACTAGCGGAGACCTACAATGAGCAGTTCTTC.

The genes are TRBV20-1 and TRBJ2-5, with a tentative D call TRBD2 (5 bases). There are 12 residues in the CDR3. The germline gives CDR1 DFQATT, CDR2 SNEGSKA (reference sequence). The V and J ends lost 7 bases and 6 bases respectively, with 15 bases between them. The CDR3 protein is CSVSGGLKTQYF. In nucleotides, the CDR3 is TGCAGTGTCAGTGGAGGTTTAAAGACCCAGTACTTC.

This clonotype was counted only a few times. The V gene is TRBV4-1, the J gene TRBJ2-3; D unclear. V shed 0 bases and J shed 7 bases, with 5 bases lying between them. Germline assignment: CDR1 MGHRA and CDR2 YSYEKL. This CDR3 has 12 residues. CDR3 amino acids: CASSQDTNTQYF. For the CDR3, the DNA is TGCGCCAGCAGCCAAGATACGAATACGCAGTATTTT.

This chain links TRBV5-5 with TRBJ2-7; no definite D call. The CDR3 has 13 residues. V shed 1 base and J shed 3 bases, with 8 bases lying between them. Germline V gene data show CDR1 as SGHKS and CDR2 as YYEKEE (reference sequence). The chain's CDR3 is CASSLPDLYEQYF. The CDR3 DNA follows: TGTGCCAGCAGCTTGCCAGACCTCTACGAGCAGTACTTC.

This clonotype was found a few times. The rearrangement links TRBV14 to TRBJ2-7; unclear D gene. Trimming left V 5 bases short and J 6 bases short, with 11 bases between. The germline CDR1 and CDR2 sequences are SGHDN and FVKESK. CDR3 length equals 12 residues. In DNA, the CDR3 is TGTGCCAGCAGCACTACAAGATCCGAGCAGTACTTC. This codes for CASSTTRSEQYF.

As for this clonotype: One end of the junction fails to match germline, which may point to a read error. This chain connects TRBV7-3 to TRBJ2-1, with 9 bases that match TRBD2. Germline CDR1 reads SGHTA; CDR2 reads FQGTGA. This CDR3 comprises 15 residues. CDR3 sequence (DNA): TGTGCCAGCAGCAGGACTAGCGTTAACAACAATGAGAAGTTCTTC. Translating it yields CASSRTSVNNNEKFF.

This clonotype occurred a few times. CDR3 DNA: TGTGCCAGCAGCCCACTCAGGGACTTCCCCAATGAGCAGTTCTTC. This translates into CASSPLRDFPNEQFF. The gene calls are TRBV7-6 and TRBJ2-1; a possible D gene is TRBD2 (6 bases). Germline V gives CDR1 SGHVS, CDR2 FNYEAQ. The CDR3 is 15 residues long. Trimming pared 5 bases from V and 6 bases from J, leaving 17 bases between.